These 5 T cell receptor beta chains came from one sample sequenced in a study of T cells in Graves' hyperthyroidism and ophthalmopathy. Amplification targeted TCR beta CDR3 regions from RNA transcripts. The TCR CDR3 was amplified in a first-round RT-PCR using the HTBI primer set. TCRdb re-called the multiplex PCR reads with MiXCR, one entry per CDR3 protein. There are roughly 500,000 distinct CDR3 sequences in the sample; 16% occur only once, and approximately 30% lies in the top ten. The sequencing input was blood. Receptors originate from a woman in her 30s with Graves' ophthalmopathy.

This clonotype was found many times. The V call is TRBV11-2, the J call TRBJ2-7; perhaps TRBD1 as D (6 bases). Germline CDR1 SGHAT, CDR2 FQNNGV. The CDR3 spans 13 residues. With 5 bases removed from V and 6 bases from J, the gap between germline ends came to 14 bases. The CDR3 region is CASSPTRGGEQYF. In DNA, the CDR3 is TGTGCCAGCAGCCCAACCCGAGGGGGCGAGCAGTACTTC.

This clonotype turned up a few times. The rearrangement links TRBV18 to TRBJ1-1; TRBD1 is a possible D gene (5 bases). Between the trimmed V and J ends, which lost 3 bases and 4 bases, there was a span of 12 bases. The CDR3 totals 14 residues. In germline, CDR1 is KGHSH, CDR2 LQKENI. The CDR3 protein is CASSPRGVSTEAFF. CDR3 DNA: TGTGCCAGCTCACCGCGGGGGGTGAGCACTGAAGCTTTCTTT.

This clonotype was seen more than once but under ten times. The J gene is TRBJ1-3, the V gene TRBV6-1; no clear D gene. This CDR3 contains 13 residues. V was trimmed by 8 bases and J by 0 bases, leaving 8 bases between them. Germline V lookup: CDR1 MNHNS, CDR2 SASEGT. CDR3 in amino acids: CASCSASGNTIYF. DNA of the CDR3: TGTGCCAGCTGTTCGGCCTCTGGAAACACCATATATTTT.

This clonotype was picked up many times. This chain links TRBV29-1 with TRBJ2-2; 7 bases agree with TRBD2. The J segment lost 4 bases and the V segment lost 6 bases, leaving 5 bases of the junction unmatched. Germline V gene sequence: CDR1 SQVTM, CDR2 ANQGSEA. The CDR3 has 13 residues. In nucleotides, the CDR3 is TGCAGCGTAGTAACTAGCGCCACCGGGGAGCTGTTTTTT. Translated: CSVVTSATGELFF.

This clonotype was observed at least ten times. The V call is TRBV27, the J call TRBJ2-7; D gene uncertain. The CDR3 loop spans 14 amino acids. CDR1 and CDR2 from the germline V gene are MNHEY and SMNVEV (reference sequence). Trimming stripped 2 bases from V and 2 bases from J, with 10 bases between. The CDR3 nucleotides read TGTGCCAGCAGTTTAAGGTCTCAGCCCTACGAGCAGTACTTC. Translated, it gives CASSLRSQPYEQYF.